The clone carrying this T cell receptor beta chain was picked up one time. Original methodology: How many nucleated cells were present was estimated from reference gene primer amplification. Sequencing was performed with immunoSEQ multiplex PCR; in TCRdb, only in-frame clones are kept and a portion is missing. The V and J calls and clone size are taken from that table; D and trimming were inferred from the DNA. The sample carries approximately 230,000 clones, about 90% recorded once. The source of the sample is a study of blood T cell repertoires in COVID-19. On the study more broadly: Acute and convalescent COVID-19 samples came from the United States, Italy and Spain. Nucleic acid was either cDNA or gDNA, and it came from T cells, B-cell-depleted T cells, or PBMCs.

V gave up 6 bases and J gave up 2 bases, with 14 bases separating them. The CDR3 contains 15 residues. Looked up from germline, CDR1 is MNHEY and CDR2 is SVGEGT. Participants spanned ages about 18 to 90 years and resided in about 24 US areas. The chain carries TRBV6-2 or TRBV6-3 and TRBJ2-1, with TRBD1 as a possible D gene (5 bases). The clonotype comes from a woman aged 25 to 39 with acute COVID-19. The sample was PBMCs or T cells enriched from blood (not recorded which). CDR3: CASSPSLGPYNEQFF. CDR3 DNA sequence: TGTGCCAGCAGCCCTAGTCTGGGGCCCTACAATGAGCAGTTCTTC.